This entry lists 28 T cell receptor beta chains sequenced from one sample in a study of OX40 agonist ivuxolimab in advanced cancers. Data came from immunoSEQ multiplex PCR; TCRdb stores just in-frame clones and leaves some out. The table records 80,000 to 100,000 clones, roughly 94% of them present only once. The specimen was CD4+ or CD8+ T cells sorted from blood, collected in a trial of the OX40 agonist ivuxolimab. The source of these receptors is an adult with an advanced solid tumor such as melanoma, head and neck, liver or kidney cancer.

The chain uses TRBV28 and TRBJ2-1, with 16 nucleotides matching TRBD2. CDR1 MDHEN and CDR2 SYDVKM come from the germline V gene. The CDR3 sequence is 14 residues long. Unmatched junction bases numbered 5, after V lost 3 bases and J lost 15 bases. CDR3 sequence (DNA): TGTGCCAGCAGTTTGGGACTAGCGGGAGGGAAGAGGTTCTTC. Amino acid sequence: CASSLGLAGGKRFF.

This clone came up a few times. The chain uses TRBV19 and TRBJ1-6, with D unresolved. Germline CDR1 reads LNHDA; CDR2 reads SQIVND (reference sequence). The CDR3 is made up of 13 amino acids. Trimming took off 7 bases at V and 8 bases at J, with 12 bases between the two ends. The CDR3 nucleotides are TGTGCCAGTACGGTGCTTCCTTATTCACCCCTCCACTTT. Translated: CASTVLPYSPLHF.

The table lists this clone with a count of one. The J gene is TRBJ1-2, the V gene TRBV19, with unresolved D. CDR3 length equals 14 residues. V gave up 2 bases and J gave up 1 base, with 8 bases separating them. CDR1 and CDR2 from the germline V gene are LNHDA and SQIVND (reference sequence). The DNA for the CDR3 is TGTGCCAGTAGTATATTGGTGGGTAACTATGGCTACACCTTC. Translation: CASSILVGNYGYTF.

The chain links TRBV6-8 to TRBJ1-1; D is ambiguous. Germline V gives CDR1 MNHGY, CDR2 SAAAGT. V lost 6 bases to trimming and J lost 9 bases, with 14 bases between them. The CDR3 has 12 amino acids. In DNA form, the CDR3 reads TGTGCCAGCAGCCCCACCGTACAACAAGCTTTCTTT. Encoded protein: CASSPTVQQAFF.

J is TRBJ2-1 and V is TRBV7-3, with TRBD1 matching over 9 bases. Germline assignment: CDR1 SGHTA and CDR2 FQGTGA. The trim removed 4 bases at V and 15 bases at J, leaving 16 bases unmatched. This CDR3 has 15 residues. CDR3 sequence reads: CASSSAGQGKGHSFF. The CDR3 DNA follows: TGTGCCAGCAGCTCGGCGGGACAGGGAAAAGGCCACTCGTTCTTC.

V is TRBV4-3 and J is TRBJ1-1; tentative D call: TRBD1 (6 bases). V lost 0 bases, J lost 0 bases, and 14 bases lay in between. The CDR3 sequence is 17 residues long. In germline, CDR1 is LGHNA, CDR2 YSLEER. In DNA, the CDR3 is TGCGCCAGCAGCCAAGAGCGGACAGCCATCATGAACACTGAAGCTTTCTTT. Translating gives CASSQERTAIMNTEAFF.

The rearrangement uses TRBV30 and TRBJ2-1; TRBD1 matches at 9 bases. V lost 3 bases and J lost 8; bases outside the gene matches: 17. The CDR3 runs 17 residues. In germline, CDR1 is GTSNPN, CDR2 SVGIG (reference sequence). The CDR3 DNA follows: TGTGCCTGGAGCCCCGGATTGAGGACAGGGGTTTGGCATGAGCAGTTCTTC. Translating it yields CAWSPGLRTGVWHEQFF. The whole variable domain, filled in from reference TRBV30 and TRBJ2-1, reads SQTIHQWPATLVQPVGSPLSLECTVEGTSNPNLYWYRQAAGRGLQLLFYSVGIGQISSEVPQNLSASRPQDRQFILSSKKLLLSDSGFYLCAWSPGLRTGVWHEQFFGPGTRLTVL.

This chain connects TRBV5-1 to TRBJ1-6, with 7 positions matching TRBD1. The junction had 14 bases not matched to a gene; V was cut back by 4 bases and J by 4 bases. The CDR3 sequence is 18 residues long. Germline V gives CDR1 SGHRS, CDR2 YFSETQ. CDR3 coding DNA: TGCGCCAGCAGCCACGAAAACCCCGGGACAGCATATAATTCACCCCTCCACTTT. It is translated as CASSHENPGTAYNSPLHF.

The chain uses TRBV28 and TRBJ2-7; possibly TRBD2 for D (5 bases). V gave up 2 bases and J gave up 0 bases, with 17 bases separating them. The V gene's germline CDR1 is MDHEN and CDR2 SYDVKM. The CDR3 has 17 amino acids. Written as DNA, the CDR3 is TGTGCCAGCAGTTTAACCCTTGGGGAGAAGTTCTCCTACGAGCAGTACTTC. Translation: CASSLTLGEKFSYEQYF.

CDR3 sequence reads: CASSLDSPLNYGYTF. The CDR3 region has the DNA TGTGCCAGCAGCTTAGATAGCCCCCTAAACTATGGCTACACCTTC. The chain couples TRBV7-2 to TRBJ1-2, with D uncertain. Trimming left V 1 base short and J 2 bases short, with 11 bases between. Germline loops: CDR1 SGHTA, CDR2 FQGNSA. The length of the CDR3 is 15 residues.

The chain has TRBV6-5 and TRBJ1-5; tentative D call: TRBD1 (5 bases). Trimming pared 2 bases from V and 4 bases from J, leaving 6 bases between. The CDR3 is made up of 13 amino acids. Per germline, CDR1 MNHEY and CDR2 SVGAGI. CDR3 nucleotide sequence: TGTGCCAGCAGTTACGGGGGGAATCAGCCCCAGCATTTT. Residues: CASSYGGNQPQHF.

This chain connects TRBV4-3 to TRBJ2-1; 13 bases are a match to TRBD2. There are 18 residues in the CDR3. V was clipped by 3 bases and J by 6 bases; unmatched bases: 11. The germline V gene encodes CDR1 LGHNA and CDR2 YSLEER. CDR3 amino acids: CASSQPRPRLAGGNEQFF. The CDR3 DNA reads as TGCGCCAGCAGCCAGCCCCGACCCAGACTAGCGGGAGGCAATGAGCAGTTCTTC.

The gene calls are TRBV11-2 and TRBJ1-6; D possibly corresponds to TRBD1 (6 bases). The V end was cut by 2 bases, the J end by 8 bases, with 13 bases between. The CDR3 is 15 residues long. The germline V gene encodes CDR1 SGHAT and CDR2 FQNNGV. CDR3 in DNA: TGTGCCAGCAGCTTACCGGCCAGGGGTGATTCACCCCTCCACTTT. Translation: CASSLPARGDSPLHF.

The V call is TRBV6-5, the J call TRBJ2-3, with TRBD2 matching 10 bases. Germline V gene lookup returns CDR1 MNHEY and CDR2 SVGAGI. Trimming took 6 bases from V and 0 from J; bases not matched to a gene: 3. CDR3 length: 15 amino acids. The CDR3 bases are TGTGCCAGCAGAGATAGCGGGGGGAGCACAGATACGCAGTATTTT. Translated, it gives CASRDSGGSTDTQYF.

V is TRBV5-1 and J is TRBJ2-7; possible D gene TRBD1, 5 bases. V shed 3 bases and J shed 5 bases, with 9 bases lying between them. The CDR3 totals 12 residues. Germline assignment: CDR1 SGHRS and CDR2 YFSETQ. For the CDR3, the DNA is TGCGCCAGCAGCTCACAGACAGACGAGCAGTACTTC. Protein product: CASSSQTDEQYF.

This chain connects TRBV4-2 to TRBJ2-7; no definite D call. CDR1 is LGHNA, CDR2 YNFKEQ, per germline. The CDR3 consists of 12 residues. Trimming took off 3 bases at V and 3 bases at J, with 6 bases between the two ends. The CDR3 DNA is TGTGCCAGCAGCCACAAGGACTACGAGCAGTACTTC. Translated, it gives CASSHKDYEQYF.

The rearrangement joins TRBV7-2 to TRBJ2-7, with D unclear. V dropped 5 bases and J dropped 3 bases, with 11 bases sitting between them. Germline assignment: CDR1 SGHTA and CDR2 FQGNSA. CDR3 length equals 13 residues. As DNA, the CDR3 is TGTGCCAGCAGCCGTAGTGAAATCTACGAGCAGTACTTC. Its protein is CASSRSEIYEQYF.

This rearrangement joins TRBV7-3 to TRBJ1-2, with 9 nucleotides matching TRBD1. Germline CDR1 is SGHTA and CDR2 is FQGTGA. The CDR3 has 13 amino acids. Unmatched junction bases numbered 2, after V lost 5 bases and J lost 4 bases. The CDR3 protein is CASSPTGGYGYTF. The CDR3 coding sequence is TGTGCCAGCAGCCCGACAGGGGGCTATGGCTACACCTTC.

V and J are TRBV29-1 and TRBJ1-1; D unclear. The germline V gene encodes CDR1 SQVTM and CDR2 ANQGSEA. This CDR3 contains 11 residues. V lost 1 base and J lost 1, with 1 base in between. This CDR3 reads CSVEGNTEAFF. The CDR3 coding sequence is TGCAGCGTTGAAGGGAACACTGAAGCTTTCTTT.

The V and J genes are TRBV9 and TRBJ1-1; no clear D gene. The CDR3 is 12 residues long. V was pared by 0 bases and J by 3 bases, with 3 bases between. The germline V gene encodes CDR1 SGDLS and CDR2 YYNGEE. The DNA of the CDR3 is TGTGCCAGCAGCGTAGAGGACACTGAAGCTTTCTTT. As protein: CASSVEDTEAFF.

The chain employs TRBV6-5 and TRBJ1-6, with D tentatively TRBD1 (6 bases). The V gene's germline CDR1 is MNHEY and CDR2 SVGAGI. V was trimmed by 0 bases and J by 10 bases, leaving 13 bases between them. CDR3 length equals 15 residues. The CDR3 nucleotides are TGTGCCAGCAGTTACTCTTACAGGGTAGAGTCACCCCTCCACTTT. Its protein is CASSYSYRVESPLHF.

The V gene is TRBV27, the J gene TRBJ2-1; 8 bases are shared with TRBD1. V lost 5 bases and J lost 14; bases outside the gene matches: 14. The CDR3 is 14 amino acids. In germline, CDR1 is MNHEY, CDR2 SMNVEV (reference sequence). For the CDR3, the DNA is TGTGCCAGCAGTCCGACAGGGGCCAGGACCCTCAAGTTCTTC. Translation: CASSPTGARTLKFF.

CDR3 nucleotides: TGTGCCAGCAGCTTAGTGGCCGGGACTAGCGGAGGAAATGAGCAGTTCTTC. Translating gives CASSLVAGTSGGNEQFF. The gene calls are TRBV7-3 and TRBJ2-1, with 11 bases fitting TRBD2. The CDR3 is made up of 17 amino acids. CDR1 is SGHTA, CDR2 FQGTGA, per germline. The V gene end was trimmed by 2 bases and the J gene end by 7 bases; junction bases not matched to a gene: 10.

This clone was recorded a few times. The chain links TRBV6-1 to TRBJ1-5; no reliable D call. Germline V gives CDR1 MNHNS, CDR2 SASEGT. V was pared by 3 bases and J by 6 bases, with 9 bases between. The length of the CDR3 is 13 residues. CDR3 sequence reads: CASSERQIQPQHF. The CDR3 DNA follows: TGTGCCAGCAGTGAGAGGCAGATTCAGCCCCAGCATTTT.

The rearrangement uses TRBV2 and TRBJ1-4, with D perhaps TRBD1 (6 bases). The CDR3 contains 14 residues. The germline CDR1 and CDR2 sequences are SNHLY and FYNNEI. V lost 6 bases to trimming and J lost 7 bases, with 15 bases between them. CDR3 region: CASSATGPIEKLFF. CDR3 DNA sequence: TGTGCCAGCAGCGCGACAGGTCCTATTGAAAAACTGTTTTTT.

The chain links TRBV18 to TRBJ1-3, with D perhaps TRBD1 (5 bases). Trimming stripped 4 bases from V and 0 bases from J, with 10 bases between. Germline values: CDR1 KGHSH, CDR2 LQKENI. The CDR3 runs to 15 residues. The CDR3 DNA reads TGTGCCAGCTCACAGGGGCCCAACTCTGGAAACACCATATATTTT. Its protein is CASSQGPNSGNTIYF.

For the CDR3, the DNA is TGTGCCAGCAGTCTAGGACAGGCCTGGGGGACCCAGTACTTC. Its translation is CASSLGQAWGTQYF. This chain uses TRBV27 with TRBJ2-5, with 7 nucleotides matching TRBD1. Unmatched junction bases numbered 10, after V lost 5 bases and J lost 7 bases. Per the germline V gene, CDR1 is MNHEY and CDR2 is SMNVEV (reference sequence). The CDR3 sequence is 14 residues long.

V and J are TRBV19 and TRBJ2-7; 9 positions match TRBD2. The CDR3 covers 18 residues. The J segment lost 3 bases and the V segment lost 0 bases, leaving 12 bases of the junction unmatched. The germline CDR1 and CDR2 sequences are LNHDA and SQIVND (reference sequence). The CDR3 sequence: CASSIEGPSGDYLYEQYF. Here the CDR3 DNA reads TGTGCCAGTAGTATAGAGGGGCCTAGCGGGGACTACCTCTACGAGCAGTACTTC. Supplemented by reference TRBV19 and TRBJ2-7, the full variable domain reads DGGITQSPKYLFRKEGQNVTLSCEQNLNHDAMYWYRQDPGQGLRLIYYSQIVNDFQKGDIAEGYSVSREKKESFPLTVTSAQKNPTAFYLCASSIEGPSGDYLYEQYFGPGTRLTVT.